The TCR beta chain described here comes from a study of blood T cells in healthy people across ages. Regarding the study as a whole: Significant beta diversity loss was already apparent by age about 42, declining roughly linearly. Because donor CMV status was unknown, expanded clonotype changes were possibly confounded.

Worth noting for this clonotype: Its matching antigen is unknown.

Primers used in a second PCR of roughly 6 to 12 cycles were a sample-barcoded 5' primer and a J-beta primer mix. TCRdb recomputed calls from the 5' RACE reads with MiXCR, one row per CDR3 protein. In the table there are about 1,800,000 distinct CDR3 sequences, over 25% of which are singletons. Each donor's blood draw was 8.5 to 10 milliliters of peripheral blood. Material for sequencing was blood. The sequence was obtained from a woman aged 25 to 39 in good health.

CDR3 coding DNA: TGCAGCGTTGAAAAGACAGACGAAGCTTTCTTT. It codes for CSVEKTDEAFF. The chain links TRBV29-1 to TRBJ1-1, with a possible D match to TRBD1 (5 bases). This CDR3 has 11 amino acids. V lost 2 bases and J lost 8, with 9 bases in between. In germline, CDR1 is SQVTM, CDR2 ANQGSEA. Drawing the rest from reference TRBV29-1 and TRBJ1-1, the complete variable domain is SAVISQKPSRDICQRGTSLTIQCQVDSQVTMMFWYRQQPGQSLTLIATANQGSEATYESGFVIDKFPISRPNLTFSTLTVSNMSPEDSSIYLCSVEKTDEAFFGQGTRLTVV.